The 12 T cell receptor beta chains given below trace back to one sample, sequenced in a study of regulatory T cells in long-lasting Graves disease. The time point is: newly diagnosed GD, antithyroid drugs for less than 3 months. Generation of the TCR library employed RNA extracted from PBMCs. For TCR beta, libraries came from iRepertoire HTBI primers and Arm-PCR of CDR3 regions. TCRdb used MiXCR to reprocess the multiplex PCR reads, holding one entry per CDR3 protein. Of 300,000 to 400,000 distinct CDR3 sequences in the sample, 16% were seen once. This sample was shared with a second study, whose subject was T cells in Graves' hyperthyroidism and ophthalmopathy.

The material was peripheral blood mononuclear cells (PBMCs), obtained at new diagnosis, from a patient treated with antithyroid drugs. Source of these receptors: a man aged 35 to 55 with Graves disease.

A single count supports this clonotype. DNA for the CDR3: TGTGCCAGCAGTTACTCGGGGGAACAGGGACCCCAAGAGACCCAGTACTTC. This sequence encodes CASSYSGEQGPQETQYF. J is TRBJ2-5 and V is TRBV6-2 or TRBV6-3; D might be TRBD1 (6 bases). This CDR3 has 17 residues. Trimming took 0 bases from V and 1 from J, leaving 15 bases between them. Per the germline V gene, CDR1 is MNHEY and CDR2 is SVGEGT.

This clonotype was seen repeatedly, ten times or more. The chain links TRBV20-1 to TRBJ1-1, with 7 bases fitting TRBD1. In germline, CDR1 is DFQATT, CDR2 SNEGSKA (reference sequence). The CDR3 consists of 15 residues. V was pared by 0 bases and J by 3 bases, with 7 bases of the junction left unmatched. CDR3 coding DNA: TGCAGTGCTAGAGATCGCAAGGGGGCAGACACTGAAGCTTTCTTT. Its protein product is CSARDRKGADTEAFF.

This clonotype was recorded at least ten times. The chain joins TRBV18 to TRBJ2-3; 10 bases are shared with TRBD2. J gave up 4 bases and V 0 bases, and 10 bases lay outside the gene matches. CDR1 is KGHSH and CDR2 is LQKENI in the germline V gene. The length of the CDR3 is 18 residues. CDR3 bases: TGTGCCAGCTCACCACCGGGGTTAGCGGGGGGCCAAGCAGATACGCAGTATTTT. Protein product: CASSPPGLAGGQADTQYF. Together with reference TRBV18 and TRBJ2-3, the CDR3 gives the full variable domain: NAGVMQNPRHLVRRRGQEARLRCSPMKGHSHVYWYRQLPEEGLKFMVYLQKENIIDESGMPKERFSAEFPKEGPSILRIQQVVRGDSAAYFCASSPPGLAGGQADTQYFGPGTRLTVL.

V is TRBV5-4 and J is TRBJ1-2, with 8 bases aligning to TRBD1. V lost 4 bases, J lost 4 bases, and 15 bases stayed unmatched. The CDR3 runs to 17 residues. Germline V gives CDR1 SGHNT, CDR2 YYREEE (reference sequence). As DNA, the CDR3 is TGTGCCAGCAGCCCACAGATCTTCAGGGGGCAGAGCTATGGCTACACCTTC. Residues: CASSPQIFRGQSYGYTF.

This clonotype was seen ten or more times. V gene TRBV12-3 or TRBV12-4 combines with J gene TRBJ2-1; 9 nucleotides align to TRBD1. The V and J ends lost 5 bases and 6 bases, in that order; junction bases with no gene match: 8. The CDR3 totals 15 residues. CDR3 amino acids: CASSHWTGAGNEQFF. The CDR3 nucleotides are TGTGCCAGCAGTCATTGGACAGGGGCCGGCAATGAGCAGTTCTTC.

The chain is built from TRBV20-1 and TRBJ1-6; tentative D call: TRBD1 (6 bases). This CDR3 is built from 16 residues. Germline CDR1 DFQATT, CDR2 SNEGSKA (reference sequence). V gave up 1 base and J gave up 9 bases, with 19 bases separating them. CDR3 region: CSARVPGGRGGSPLHF. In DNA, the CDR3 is TGCAGTGCTAGAGTTCCCGGGGGGCGCGGGGGTTCACCCCTCCACTTT.

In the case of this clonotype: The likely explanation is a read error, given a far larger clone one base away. DNA for the CDR3: TGTGCCAGCAGCTTCGACAGGGGATCGGGTCAGCCCCAGCATTTT. Amino acid sequence: CASSFDRGSGQPQHF. This chain joins TRBV7-2 and TRBJ1-5, with 8 bases aligning to TRBD1. Germline loops: CDR1 SGHTA, CDR2 FQGNSA. The CDR3 length is 15 residues. J was trimmed by 6 bases and V by 3 bases; bases with no gene match: 7.

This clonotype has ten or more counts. The CDR3 region has the DNA TGTGCCAGCTCATCAGGTGGGACAGGCAATCAGCCCCAGCATTTT. Translation gives CASSSGGTGNQPQHF. The chain recombines TRBV18 with TRBJ1-5, with 7 bases matching TRBD1. CDR3 length equals 15 residues. Germline CDR1 is KGHSH and CDR2 is LQKENI. J lost 2 bases, V lost 5 bases, and 6 bases had no gene match.

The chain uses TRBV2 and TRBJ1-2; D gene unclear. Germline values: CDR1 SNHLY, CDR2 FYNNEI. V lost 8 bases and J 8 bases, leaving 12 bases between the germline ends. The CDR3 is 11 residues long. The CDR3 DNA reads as TGTGCCAGCGTAGGGCGCCGGGGCTACACCTTC. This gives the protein CASVGRRGYTF.

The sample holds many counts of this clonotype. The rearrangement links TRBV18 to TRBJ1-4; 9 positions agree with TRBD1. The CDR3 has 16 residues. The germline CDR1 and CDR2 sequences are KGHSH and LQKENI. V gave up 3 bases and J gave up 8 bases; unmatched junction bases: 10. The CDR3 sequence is CASSPTGTGYKEKLFF. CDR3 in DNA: TGTGCCAGCTCACCTACCGGGACAGGGTATAAAGAAAAACTGTTTTTT.

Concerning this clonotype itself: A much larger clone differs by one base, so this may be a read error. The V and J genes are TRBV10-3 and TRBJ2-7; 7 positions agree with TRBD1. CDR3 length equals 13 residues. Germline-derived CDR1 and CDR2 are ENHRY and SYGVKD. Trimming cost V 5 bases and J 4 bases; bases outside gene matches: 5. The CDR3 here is CAISYRGVYEQYF. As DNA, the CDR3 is TGTGCCATCAGTTACAGGGGAGTATACGAGCAGTACTTC.

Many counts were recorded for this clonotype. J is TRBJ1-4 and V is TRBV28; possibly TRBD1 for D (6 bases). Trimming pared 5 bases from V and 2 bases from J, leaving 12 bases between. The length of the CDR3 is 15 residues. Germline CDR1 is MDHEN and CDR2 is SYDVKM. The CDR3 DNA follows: TGTGCCAGCAGTCGATACAGGGCTACTAATGAAAAACTGTTTTTT. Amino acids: CASSRYRATNEKLFF.